Sequencing of this T cell receptor (beta chain) was carried out in a study of siplizumab effects on memory and regulatory T cells. Here immunoSEQ multiplex PCR was the method, and the copy in TCRdb shows in-frame clones only, minus some. The profile covers around 99,000 clones, with about 91% appearing a single time and about 0.7% taken by the ten largest. Germline CDR1 is MNHEY and CDR2 is SVGAGI. The CDR3 is 14 residues long. J was trimmed by 4 bases and V by 2 bases; bases with no gene match: 5. To note about this clone: Its specificity is not known.

Broader study findings: Solely a minor proportion of alloreactive clones could be assigned to unstimulated subsets. Memory cells that were CD4+ and unstimulated gave rise to alloreactive sequences, which siplizumab significantly reduced. Naive T cells seemed more diverse than memory cells and seemed major alloresponse contributors. Mappable alloreactive CD4+ clones came from Treg cells 60% to 80% of the time on average with siplizumab, against roughly 27% in controls.

Material for sequencing was Tregs sorted from blood. The chain links TRBV6-5 to TRBJ2-7, with 7 nucleotides matching TRBD1. This receptor was taken from a human donor in good health. The CDR3 protein is CASSYRGLRYEQYF. For the CDR3, the DNA is TGTGCCAGCAGTTACAGGGGGCTCAGGTACGAGCAGTACTTC.